Presented here are 4 T cell receptor beta chains from one specimen sequenced in a study of blood T cell repertoires in COVID-19. Method: immunoSEQ multiplex PCR; TCRdb's copy keeps in-frame clones and lacks some. The sample contains around 260,000 clones, roughly 87% of which appear only once. Specimen: peripheral blood. The receptors were gathered from a human donor in a cohort sampled during active COVID-19.

This chain uses TRBV24-1 with TRBJ2-2, with 7 bases that match TRBD1. CDR1 is KGHDR and CDR2 is SFDVKD in the germline V gene. CDR3 size: 14 residues. J gave up 5 bases and V 7 bases, and 6 bases lay outside the gene matches. The CDR3 DNA reads TGTGCCACCAGAACAGGGGCCTGGACCGGGGAGCTGTTTTTT. The encoded protein is CATRTGAWTGELFF.

V and J are TRBV7-6 and TRBJ2-3; D perhaps matches TRBD2 (6 bases). The ends were cut back, 1 base at V and 5 bases at J, with 22 bases in the middle. In germline, CDR1 is SGHVS, CDR2 FNYEAQ. The CDR3 runs to 18 residues. This chain's CDR3 is CASSLVLSGTRAIDTQYF. CDR3 DNA sequence: TGTGCCAGCAGCTTAGTTCTGAGTGGGACTCGAGCTATAGATACGCAGTATTTT. The whole variable domain, remainder taken from reference TRBV7-6 and TRBJ2-3, is GAGVSQSPRYKVTKRGQDVALRCDPISGHVSLYWYRQALGQGPEFLTYFNYEAQQDKSGLPNDRFSAERPEGSISTLTIQRTEQRDSAMYRCASSLVLSGTRAIDTQYFGPGTRLTVL.

The V gene is TRBV5-1, the J gene TRBJ2-5; D is possibly TRBD2 (5 bases). Germline CDR1 is SGHRS and CDR2 is YFSETQ. Trimming took 0 bases from V and 5 from J, leaving 17 bases between them. The CDR3 has 16 amino acids. CDR3 residues: CASSLDGYPGRETQYF. CDR3 nucleotide sequence: TGCGCCAGCAGCTTGGATGGTTACCCGGGAAGGGAGACCCAGTACTTC. The full variable domain, its missing parts supplied by reference TRBV5-1 and TRBJ2-5, is KAGVTQTPRYLIKTRGQQVTLSCSPISGHRSVSWYQQTPGQGLQFLFEYFSETQRNKGNFPGRFSGRQFSNSRSEMNVSTLELGDSALYLCASSLDGYPGRETQYFGPGTRLLVL.

This rearrangement joins TRBV2 to TRBJ2-3; a possible D gene is TRBD2 (5 bases). Germline CDR1 and CDR2: SNHLY and FYNNEI. This CDR3 contains 14 residues. V lost 6 bases, J lost 0 bases, and 10 bases lay in between. The CDR3 protein is CASSSAGSTDTQYF. The CDR3 DNA sequence: TGTGCCAGCAGCTCGGCGGGCAGCACAGATACGCAGTATTTT.